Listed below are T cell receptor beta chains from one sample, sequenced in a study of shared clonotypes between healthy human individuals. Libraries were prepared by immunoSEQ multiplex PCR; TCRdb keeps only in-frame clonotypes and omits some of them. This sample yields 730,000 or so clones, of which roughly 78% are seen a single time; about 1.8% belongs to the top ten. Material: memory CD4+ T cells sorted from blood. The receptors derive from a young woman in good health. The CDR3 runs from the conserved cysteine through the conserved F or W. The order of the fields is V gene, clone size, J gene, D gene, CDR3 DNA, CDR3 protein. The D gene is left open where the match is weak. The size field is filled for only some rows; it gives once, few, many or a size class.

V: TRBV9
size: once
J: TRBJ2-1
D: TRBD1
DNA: TGTGCCAGCAGCCCGTTCGGACAGGGTTCCTACAATGAGCAGTTCTTC
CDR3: CASSPFGQGSYNEQFF

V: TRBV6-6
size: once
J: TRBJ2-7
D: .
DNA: TGTGCCAGCAGCTCTGGACGAGGGGAAGGGGCCTACGAGCAGTACTTC
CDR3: CASSSGRGEGAYEQYF

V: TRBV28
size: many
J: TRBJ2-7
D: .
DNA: TGTGCCAGCAGTTTAGAGTACGGGATGGGTTCCTACGAGCAGTACTTC
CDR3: CASSLEYGMGSYEQYF

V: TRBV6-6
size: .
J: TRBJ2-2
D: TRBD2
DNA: TGTGCCAGCAGCGTAGCGGGAAGGGCCGGGGAGCTGTTTTTT
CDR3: CASSVAGRAGELFF

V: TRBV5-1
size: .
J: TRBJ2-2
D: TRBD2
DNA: TGCGCCAGCAGCTTGCGCCCGCCGGGAGCGGGAAACACCGGGGAGCTGTTTTTT
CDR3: CASSLRPPGAGNTGELFF

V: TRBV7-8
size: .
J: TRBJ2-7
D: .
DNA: TGTGCCAGCAGCTTACTCGAGGGCCGTTACGAGCAGTACTTC
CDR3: CASSLLEGRYEQYF

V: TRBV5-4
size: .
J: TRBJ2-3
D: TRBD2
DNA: TGTGCCAGCAGCCCCGGGACTAGCGGACGCACAGATACGCAGTATTTT
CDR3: CASSPGTSGRTDTQYF

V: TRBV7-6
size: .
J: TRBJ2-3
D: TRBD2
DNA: TGTGCCAGCAGGCGGGGACTAGCGGGAGGGGATACGCAGTATTTT
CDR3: CASRRGLAGGDTQYF

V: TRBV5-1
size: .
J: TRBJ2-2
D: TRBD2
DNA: TGCGCCAGCAGCTTGTTGTTAGCGGGAGGCACCGGGGAGCTGTTTTTT
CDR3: CASSLLLAGGTGELFF

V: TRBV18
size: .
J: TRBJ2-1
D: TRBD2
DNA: TGTGCCAGCTCACTTCGGACTAGCGAGTACAATGAGCAGTTCTTC
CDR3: CASSLRTSEYNEQFF

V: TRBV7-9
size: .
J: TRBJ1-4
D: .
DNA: TGTGCCAGCAGCTTAATCGCCAGCCATGAAAAACTGTTTTTT
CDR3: CASSLIASHEKLFF

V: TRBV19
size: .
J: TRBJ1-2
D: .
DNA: TGTGCCAGTAGTCCCCTGGGCGGGGGCTACACCTTC
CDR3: CASSPLGGGYTF

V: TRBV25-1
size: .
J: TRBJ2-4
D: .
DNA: TGTGCCAGCAGTCCACGGACAGAGCTAGCCAAAAACATTCAGTACTTC
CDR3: CASSPRTELAKNIQYF

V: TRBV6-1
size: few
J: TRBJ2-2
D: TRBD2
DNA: TGTGCCAGCCCGGGGACTAGCGGCACCGGGGAGCTGTTTTTT
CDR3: CASPGTSGTGELFF

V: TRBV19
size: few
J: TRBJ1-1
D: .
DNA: TGTGCCAGTAGTAAAGGGTCGAACACTGAAGCTTTCTTT
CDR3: CASSKGSNTEAFF

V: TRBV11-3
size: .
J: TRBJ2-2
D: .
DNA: TGTGCCAGCAGCTACACCCTTCTCGGGCCCGCGAACACCGGGGAGCTGTTTTTT
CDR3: CASSYTLLGPANTGELFF

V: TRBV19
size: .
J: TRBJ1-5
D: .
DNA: TGTGCCAGTAGTAGACAGCCCAATCAGCCCCAGCATTTT
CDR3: CASSRQPNQPQHF

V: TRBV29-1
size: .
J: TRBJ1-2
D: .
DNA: TGCAGCGTTGAGGGGACGGCTACGAATGGCTACACCTTC
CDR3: CSVEGTATNGYTF

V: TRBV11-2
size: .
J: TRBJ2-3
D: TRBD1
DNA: TGTGCCAGCAGCCCTGGACAGGGGGCGAGGGGAGATACGCAGTATTTT
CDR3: CASSPGQGARGDTQYF

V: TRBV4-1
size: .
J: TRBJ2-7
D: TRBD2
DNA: TGCGCCAGCAGCCAAACCGGGACTAGGTCCTACGAGCAGTACTTC
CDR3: CASSQTGTRSYEQYF

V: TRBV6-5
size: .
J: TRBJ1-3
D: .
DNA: TGTGCCAGCCATGGGGGGCAGGCTAGTGGAAACACCATATATTTT
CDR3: CASHGGQASGNTIYF

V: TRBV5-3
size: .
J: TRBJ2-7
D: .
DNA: TGTGCCAGAAGCCCAATTCGTCGGCGGGCCCCGTACGAGCAGTACTTC
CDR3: CARSPIRRRAPYEQYF

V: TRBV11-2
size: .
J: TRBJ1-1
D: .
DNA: TGTGCCAGCAGCTTACAGGGGTCGGTGAACACTGAAGCTTTCTTT
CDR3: CASSLQGSVNTEAFF

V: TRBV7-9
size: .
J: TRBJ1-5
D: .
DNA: TGTGCCAGCAGCTTGGGTTATAGCAATCAGCCCCAGCATTTT
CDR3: CASSLGYSNQPQHF

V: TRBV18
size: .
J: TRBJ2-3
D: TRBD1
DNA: TGTGCCAGCTCACCACAGGGGCCAGGGGGATCAGATACGCAGTATTTT
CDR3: CASSPQGPGGSDTQYF

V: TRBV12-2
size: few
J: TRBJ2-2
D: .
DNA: TGTGCAAGATGTCAGGGCTACACCGGGGAGCTGTTTTTT
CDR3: CARCQGYTGELFF

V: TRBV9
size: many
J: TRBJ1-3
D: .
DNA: TGTGCCAGCAGCGCAGGGACTGGAAACACCATATATTTT
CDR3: CASSAGTGNTIYF

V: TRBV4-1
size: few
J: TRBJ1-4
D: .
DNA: TGCGCCAGCAGCCAAGCAATCAGAGCAACTAATGAAAAACTGTTTTTT
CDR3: CASSQAIRATNEKLFF

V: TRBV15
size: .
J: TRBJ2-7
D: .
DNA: TGTGCCACCAGCAGAGAAGGTTTGGGATACGAGCAGTACTTC
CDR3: CATSREGLGYEQYF

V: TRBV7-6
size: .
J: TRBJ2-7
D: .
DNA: TGTGCCAGCAGTCTCGCCGGACCCTTGGGGCAGCAGTACTTC
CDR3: CASSLAGPLGQQYF

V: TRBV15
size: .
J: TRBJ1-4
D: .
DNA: TGTGCCACCAGCACTCGGGACCCGGGAGAAAAACTGTTTTTT
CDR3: CATSTRDPGEKLFF

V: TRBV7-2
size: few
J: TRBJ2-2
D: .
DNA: TGTGCCAGCAGCTTATGGTTAGCGGGGGAGCTGTTTTTT
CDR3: CASSLWLAGELFF

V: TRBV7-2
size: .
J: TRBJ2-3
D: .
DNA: TGTGCCAGCAGCTTACTTGGCACAGATACGCAGTATTTT
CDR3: CASSLLGTDTQYF

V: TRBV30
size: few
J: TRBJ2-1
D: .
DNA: TGTGCCTGGAGCCTGGGGGGTGAGCAGTTCTTC
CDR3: CAWSLGGEQFF

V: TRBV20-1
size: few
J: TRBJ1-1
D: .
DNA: TGCAGTGCTAGGGACGTCCGTGCTTTCTTT
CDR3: CSARDVRAFF

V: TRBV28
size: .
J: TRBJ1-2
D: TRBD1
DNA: TGTGCCAGCAGTCTCGGACAGGGGGGTATATGGTATGGCTACACCTTC
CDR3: CASSLGQGGIWYGYTF

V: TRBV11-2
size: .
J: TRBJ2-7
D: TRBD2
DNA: TGTGCCAGCAGCTTAGCGGGAGGGCCAGTCGAGCAGTACTTC
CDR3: CASSLAGGPVEQYF

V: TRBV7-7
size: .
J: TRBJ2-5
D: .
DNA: TGTGCCAGCAGCCCCAACGCGGCAGAGACCCAGTACTTC
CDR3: CASSPNAAETQYF

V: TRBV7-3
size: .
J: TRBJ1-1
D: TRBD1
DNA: TGTGCCAGCAGCTTGGGACAGGGTGTGAACACTGAAGCTTTCTTT
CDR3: CASSLGQGVNTEAFF

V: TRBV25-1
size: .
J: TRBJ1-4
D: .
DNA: TGTGCCAGCTCTGCGAGGACGTTTAATGAAAAACTGTTTTTT
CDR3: CASSARTFNEKLFF

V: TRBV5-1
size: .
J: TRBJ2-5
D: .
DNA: TGCGCCAGCAGCTTTGGGCCGCGCCAAGAGACCCAGTACTTC
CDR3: CASSFGPRQETQYF

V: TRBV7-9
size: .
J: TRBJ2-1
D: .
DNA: TGTGCCAGCAGCGCCGGGGACTTCTCGTTGGACAATGAGCAGTTCTTC
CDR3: CASSAGDFSLDNEQFF

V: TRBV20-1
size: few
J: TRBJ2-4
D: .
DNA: TGCAGTGGCCTAGCCAAAAACATTCAGTACTTC
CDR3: CSGLAKNIQYF

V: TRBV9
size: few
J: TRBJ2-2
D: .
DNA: TGTGCCAGCAGCGTTGGGCAGGCGAGGACCGGGGAGCTGTTTTTT
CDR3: CASSVGQARTGELFF

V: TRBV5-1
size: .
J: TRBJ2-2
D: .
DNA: TGCGCCAGCAGCTTGAAGCCCACCGGGGAGCTGTTTTTT
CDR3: CASSLKPTGELFF

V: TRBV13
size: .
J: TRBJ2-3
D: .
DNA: TGTGCCAGCAGCTCCGGGACAGGGACTAGCTCTACAGATACGCAGTATTTT
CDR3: CASSSGTGTSSTDTQYF